This note documents a single T cell receptor beta chain sequence. This entry belongs to a study of cytomegalovirus exposure and HLA in healthy donors. This PCR relied on a set of 60 Vbeta primers and 13 Jbeta primers. Libraries were prepared by immunoSEQ multiplex PCR; TCRdb keeps only in-frame clonotypes and omits some of them. The sample holds over 150,000 clones, 75% to 90% seen once. The CDR3 is made up of 18 amino acids. Trimming took 4 bases from V and 2 from J, leaving 22 bases between them. Per the germline V gene, CDR1 is SGHDT and CDR2 is YYEEEE. Sequenced: PBMCs. The TCR originated in a boy between 2 and 10 years old in good health and CMV-seronegative. The rearrangement uses TRBV5-6 and TRBJ2-1; D perhaps matches TRBD2 (6 bases). CDR3 residues: CASSPYGGAHLPYNEQFF. CDR3 DNA sequence: TGTGCCAGCAGCCCCTACGGAGGGGCCCATTTACCCTACAATGAGCAGTTCTTC.